Listed here is a single T cell receptor (beta chain). Its specificity is not known. As for time point: week 35, safety follow-up. Mutant IDH1 20-mer peptide, at 300 ug, made up each vaccine dose, with topical imiquimod. Patients received eight vaccinations in weeks 1, 3, 5, 7, 11, 15, 19, 23. CDR3 length: 16 residues. In germline, CDR1 is WNHNN, CDR2 SYGVQD (reference sequence). Trimming took 4 bases from V and 2 from J, leaving 12 bases between them. Produced via immunoSEQ multiplex PCR; TCRdb's table is partial and in-frame only. The sample consists of 40,000 to 55,000 clones, roughly three quarters of them appearing once. This sample is part of a study of a mutant IDH1 vaccine in newly diagnosed glioma. Turning to the study itself: Radiotherapy alone preceded vaccination by 4-6 weeks; alternatively, vaccination started with temozolomide cycles. Antecedent treatment encompassed radiotherapy, temozolomide, or their combination; the majority received both. Points from the study as a whole: Pseudoprogression apparently tracked independently of changes in top peripheral T cell clonotypes.

The clonotype was recovered from a man aged 35 to 55 with glioma. V usage is TRBV10-1 and J usage is TRBJ1-6, with unresolved D. Specimen: PBMCs, collected from a glioma patient whose treatment included an IDH1 peptide vaccine. CDR3 residues: CASSAFRGAYNSPLHF. CDR3 sequence (DNA): TGCGCCAGCAGTGCATTTCGAGGCGCCTATAATTCACCCCTCCACTTT.